This T cell receptor beta chain appears in the sequencing data of a study of blood T cell repertoires in COVID-19. About the research overall: Sample material is recorded as cDNA or gDNA derived from T cells, B-cell-depleted T cells, or PBMCs.

V was pared by 0 bases and J by 8 bases, with 15 bases between. Germline V gene data show CDR1 as SGDLS and CDR2 as YYNGEE. This CDR3 has 15 residues. In the authors' methods: Amplification of reference gene primers provided the estimated nucleated cell counts. Sequenced by immunoSEQ multiplex PCR; TCRdb stores in-frame clones only, minus some. That table supplies the V and J calls and clone size; D and trimming were determined from the DNA. This table has under 200,000 clones, about 89% appearing once. This receptor was obtained from a man aged 40-50 years with active or convalescent COVID-19. The sequenced sample consisted of peripheral blood. V and J are TRBV9 and TRBJ2-1; unclear D gene. The CDR3 nucleotides are TGTGCCAGCAGCGTAGATGGCAGGCATGTGCATGAGCAGTTCTTC. Residues: CASSVDGRHVHEQFF. The complete variable domain, with remaining parts taken from reference TRBV9 and TRBJ2-1, reads DSGVTQTPKHLITATGQRVTLRCSPRSGDLSVYWYQQSLDQGLQFLIQYYNGEERAKGNILERFSAQQFPDLHSELNLSSLELGDSALYFCASSVDGRHVHEQFFGPGTRLTVL.